The 32 T cell receptor beta chains below come from one sample, sequenced in a study of cytomegalovirus exposure and HLA in healthy donors. Here immunoSEQ multiplex PCR was the method, and the copy in TCRdb shows in-frame clones only, minus some. This table holds about 130,000 clones, approximately 90% found once. Sequenced sample: PBMCs. Source of these receptors: a woman in her 30s in good health and CMV-seropositive.

The chain recombines TRBV10-3 with TRBJ2-1; 7 bases align to TRBD2. Germline CDR1 is ENHRY and CDR2 is SYGVKD. The CDR3 runs to 16 residues. The junction had 5 bases not matched to a gene; V was cut back by 3 bases and J by 0 bases. This CDR3 reads CAISEAGRPSYNEQFF. CDR3 bases: TGTGCCATCAGTGAAGCGGGGAGGCCCTCCTACAATGAGCAGTTCTTC.

The chain uses TRBV28 and TRBJ1-3; no definite D call. This CDR3 has 17 amino acids. CDR1 is MDHEN and CDR2 is SYDVKM in the germline V gene. The V end was cut by 2 bases, the J end by 0 bases, with 14 bases between. CDR3 residues: CASSLPPAGHSGNTIYF. The DNA for the CDR3 is TGTGCCAGCAGTTTACCCCCGGCAGGCCACTCTGGAAACACCATATATTTT.

V gene TRBV5-4 combines with J gene TRBJ2-4, with 9 bases lining up with TRBD1. J gave up 4 bases and V 0 bases, and 2 bases lay outside the gene matches. Germline CDR1 reads SGHNT; CDR2 reads YYREEE (reference sequence). This CDR3 comprises 15 residues. The CDR3 DNA reads as TGTGCCAGCAGCTTGGCTGGACAGGGGAAAAACATTCAGTACTTC. Translation gives CASSLAGQGKNIQYF.

The rearrangement links TRBV7-6 to TRBJ2-5, with a tentative D call TRBD2 (6 bases). Germline V CDR1 and CDR2: SGHVS, FNYEAQ. Trimming pared 5 bases from V and 5 bases from J, leaving 21 bases between. The CDR3 length is 16 residues. The CDR3 spells CASSRGFAGSEETQYF. The CDR3 DNA reads as TGTGCCAGCAGCCGAGGGTTCGCGGGGAGTGAGGAGACCCAGTACTTC.

This rearrangement joins TRBV7-9 to TRBJ1-2; tentatively, D is TRBD1 (6 bases). V lost 5 bases and J lost 6, with 16 bases in between. From germline, CDR1 is SEHNR and CDR2 FQNEAQ (reference sequence). The CDR3 runs to 14 residues. The CDR3 nucleotides are TGTGCCAGCAGCCCACAGACAGGACCAAATGGCTACACCTTC. Translation: CASSPQTGPNGYTF.

V is TRBV14 and J is TRBJ2-5, with D possibly being TRBD2 (6 bases). V lost 4 bases and J 1 base, leaving 10 bases between the germline ends. This CDR3 has 14 residues. Germline V gene sequence: CDR1 SGHDN, CDR2 FVKESK. The CDR3 DNA reads TGTGCCAGCAGCCGGGACTGGGCCCAAGAGACCCAGTACTTC. Amino acid sequence: CASSRDWAQETQYF.

V usage is TRBV6-1 and J usage is TRBJ1-5; 9 nucleotides align to TRBD1. V shed 7 bases and J 6 bases; nucleotides not matched to a gene: 10. The germline gives CDR1 MNHNS, CDR2 SASEGT. This CDR3 spans 15 amino acids. This CDR3 reads CASTVQGASRQPQHF. CDR3 in DNA: TGTGCCAGCACAGTACAGGGGGCAAGTCGTCAGCCCCAGCATTTT.

The gene calls are TRBV7-9 and TRBJ2-7; a weak D match, TRBD2 (5 bases). Germline V gene data show CDR1 as SEHNR and CDR2 as FQNEAQ (reference sequence). Trimming pared 5 bases from V and 3 bases from J, leaving 17 bases between. This CDR3 contains 15 residues. CDR3 region: CASSAGRRRDYEQYF. DNA of the CDR3: TGTGCCAGCAGCGCCGGTCGGAGACGGGACTACGAGCAGTACTTC.

This sequence joins TRBV2 and TRBJ2-2; the D gene is possibly TRBD1 (5 bases). Germline CDR1 and CDR2: SNHLY and FYNNEI. CDR3 length equals 15 residues. V gave up 3 bases and J gave up 0 bases, with 8 bases separating them. The CDR3 region is CASSDWGPNTGELFF. CDR3 DNA sequence: TGTGCCAGCAGTGATTGGGGCCCGAACACCGGGGAGCTGTTTTTT.

The chain joins TRBV27 to TRBJ2-1; no firm D call. V lost 2 bases to trimming and J lost 4 bases, with 15 bases between them. This CDR3 region has 16 residues. Germline V gene lookup returns CDR1 MNHEY and CDR2 SMNVEV (reference sequence). The CDR3 DNA reads TGTGCCAGCAGTTTACTCAATAGCCAGCCGTACAATGAGCAGTTCTTC. It encodes CASSLLNSQPYNEQFF.

This clone was detected only once. The chain recombines TRBV15 with TRBJ2-4; D remains ambiguous. The CDR3 covers 15 residues. CDR1 LNHNV and CDR2 YYDKDF come from the germline V gene (reference sequence). The V end was cut by 2 bases, the J end by 0 bases, with 8 bases between. DNA of the CDR3: TGTGCCACCAGCAGACAACAGCTAGCCAAAAACATTCAGTACTTC. This codes for CATSRQQLAKNIQYF. Combining the CDR3 with reference TRBV15 and TRBJ2-4 gives the whole variable domain DAMVIQNPRYQVTQFGKPVTLSCSQTLNHNVMYWYQQKSSQAPKLLFHYYDKDFNNEADTPDNFQSRRPNTSFCFLDIRSPGLGDTAMYLCATSRQQLAKNIQYFGAGTRLSVL.

The rearrangement uses TRBV7-8 and TRBJ2-1; 8 nucleotides align to TRBD2. CDR1 and CDR2 (germline): SGHVS, FQNEAQ. The trim removed 7 bases at V and 6 bases at J, leaving 14 bases unmatched. CDR3 size: 16 residues. CDR3 in DNA: TGTGCCAGCAATGAAGGCGGAAGCGGGGGTGGCAATGAGCAGTTCTTC. It yields the protein CASNEGGSGGGNEQFF.

The J gene is TRBJ1-2, the V gene TRBV10-2, with 10 bases lining up with TRBD1. This CDR3 contains 16 residues. Losses at the gene ends were 7 bases for V and 5 bases for J; bases not matched to a gene: 13. From germline, CDR1 is WSHSY and CDR2 SAAADI. This CDR3 reads CASTLKGDRGKYGYTF. The CDR3 DNA sequence: TGCGCCAGCACTCTGAAGGGGGACAGGGGTAAGTATGGCTACACCTTC.

The chain employs TRBV7-9 and TRBJ2-2, with 10 bases identical to TRBD1. CDR1 and CDR2 from the germline V gene are SEHNR and FQNEAQ (reference sequence). J gave up 5 bases and V 7 bases, and 16 bases lay outside the gene matches. CDR3 size: 18 residues. The CDR3 nucleotides are TGTGCCAGCATCAGTCCCTCTGATGGGACAGGGGCTACCGGGGAGCTGTTTTTT. Translated, it gives CASISPSDGTGATGELFF.

This clone was seen a few times. This chain uses TRBV28 with TRBJ2-7; maybe TRBD2 (5 bases). This CDR3 comprises 15 residues. The germline gives CDR1 MDHEN, CDR2 SYDVKM. The V end was cut by 5 bases, the J end by 6 bases, with 20 bases between. CDR3: CASSALRVWECEQYF. The CDR3 nucleotides are TGTGCCAGCAGTGCCCTCCGGGTCTGGGAGTGCGAGCAGTACTTC. Looking up the rest from reference TRBV28 and TRBJ2-7 gives the full variable domain: DVKVTQSSRYLVKRTGEKVFLECVQDMDHENMFWYRQDPGLGLRLIYFSYDVKMKEKGDIPEGYSVSREKKERFSLILESASTNQTSMYLCASSALRVWECEQYFGPGTRLTVT.

In its sample, this clone was seen once. The chain has TRBV7-9 and TRBJ1-4; a possible D gene is TRBD1 (6 bases). V dropped 7 bases and J dropped 8 bases, with 14 bases sitting between them. The germline V gene encodes CDR1 SEHNR and CDR2 FQNEAQ (reference sequence). This CDR3 is 13 amino acids long. Here the CDR3 reads CASKNREIEKLFF. The CDR3 nucleotides are TGTGCCAGCAAAAACAGGGAGATAGAAAAACTGTTTTTT.

Here the CDR3 reads CASSDGQGGTYNSPLHF. CDR3 sequence (DNA): TGCGCCAGCAGCGACGGACAGGGCGGGACCTATAATTCACCCCTCCACTTT. This rearrangement joins TRBV5-1 to TRBJ1-6; 8 nucleotides align to TRBD1. Germline V CDR1 and CDR2: SGHRS, YFSETQ. V lost 4 bases to trimming and J lost 2 bases; unmatched junction nucleotides: 8. CDR3 length equals 17 residues.

The table lists this clone with a count of one. The gene calls are TRBV11-2 and TRBJ2-2, with 8 positions matching TRBD2. CDR3 length equals 15 residues. With V trimmed by 1 base and J by 6 bases, 4 bases remained unmatched. Germline-derived CDR1 and CDR2 are SGHAT and FQNNGV. The CDR3 loop reads CASSLARGGPGELFF. The CDR3 DNA sequence: TGTGCCAGCAGCTTAGCTCGCGGGGGGCCCGGGGAGCTGTTTTTT.

Comment on this clone: A junction boundary mismatches the germline segment, possibly from a read error. The rearrangement links TRBV2 to TRBJ2-7; 10 bases match TRBD2. Germline CDR1 and CDR2: SNHLY and FYNNEI. CDR3 length equals 11 residues. The CDR3 DNA follows: TGTGCCAGCAGGCTTAGCGGGGGGAAAAGATTC. Residues: CASRLSGGKRF.

This clone was counted only a few times. J is TRBJ1-1 and V is TRBV5-4, with D perhaps matching TRBD1 (6 bases). The CDR3 is 14 residues long. Germline CDR1 reads SGHNT; CDR2 reads YYREEE (reference sequence). V lost 5 bases, J lost 1 base, and 12 bases lay in between. CDR3 region: CASRLRGGNTEAFF. The DNA for the CDR3 is TGTGCCAGCAGATTACGAGGGGGGAACACTGAAGCTTTCTTT.

The V and J genes are TRBV11-2 and TRBJ2-3, with D unresolved. This CDR3 is built from 15 residues. The germline V gene has CDR1 SGHAT and CDR2 FQNNGV. Trimming took off 0 bases at V and 0 bases at J, with 7 bases between the two ends. CDR3 nucleotides: TGTGCCAGCAGCTTAGAGGTAGCCAGCACAGATACGCAGTATTTT. Translating gives CASSLEVASTDTQYF.

The chain is built from TRBV6-5 and TRBJ2-7; possible D gene TRBD2, 5 bases. CDR1 is MNHEY and CDR2 is SVGAGI in the germline V gene. The V end was cut by 6 bases, the J end by 0 bases, with 9 bases between. The CDR3 is made up of 13 amino acids. CDR3 DNA sequence: TGTGCCAGCAGCCAGAGGGCCTCCTACGAGCAGTACTTC. This encodes CASSQRASYEQYF.

V is TRBV7-9 and J is TRBJ1-4; weak D call: TRBD1 (6 bases). CDR1 and CDR2 (germline): SEHNR, FQNEAQ (reference sequence). This CDR3 comprises 15 residues. The V end was cut by 5 bases, the J end by 7 bases, with 17 bases between. The CDR3 spells CASSHRQDRSEKLFF. The CDR3 nucleotides are TGTGCCAGCAGCCATCGACAGGATAGAAGTGAAAAACTGTTTTTT. The whole variable domain, remainder taken from reference TRBV7-9 and TRBJ1-4, is DTGVSQNPRHKITKRGQNVTFRCDPISEHNRLYWYRQTLGQGPEFLTYFQNEAQLEKSRLLSDRFSAERPKGSFSTLEIQRTEQGDSAMYLCASSHRQDRSEKLFFGSGTQLSVL.

The rearrangement joins TRBV5-6 to TRBJ2-5, with a weak D call TRBD2 (6 bases). The germline V gene has CDR1 SGHDT and CDR2 YYEEEE. CDR3 length equals 14 residues. V lost 7 bases, J lost 5 bases, and 18 bases lay in between. Here the CDR3 reads CASRGAQIEETQYF. The CDR3 nucleotides are TGTGCCAGCCGCGGGGCGCAAATAGAGGAGACCCAGTACTTC. The full variable domain, in which reference TRBV5-6 and TRBJ2-5 provide the parts outside the CDR3, is DAGVTQSPTHLIKTRGQQVTLRCSPKSGHDTVSWYQQALGQGPQFIFQYYEEEERQRGNFPDRFSGHQFPNYSSELNVNALLLGDSALYLCASRGAQIEETQYFGPGTRLLVL.

This rearrangement joins TRBV19 to TRBJ2-5, with D possibly being TRBD1 (6 bases). The CDR3 has 13 residues. Trimming removed 3 bases from V and 4 bases from J, with 9 bases in between. The germline V gene encodes CDR1 LNHDA and CDR2 SQIVND (reference sequence). The CDR3 bases are TGTGCCAGTAGTATTCGCAGGGGAGAGACCCAGTACTTC. It encodes CASSIRRGETQYF.

The chain joins TRBV5-1 to TRBJ2-7; maybe TRBD2 (5 bases). The V and J ends lost 4 bases and 0 bases respectively, with 14 bases between them. CDR1 is SGHRS and CDR2 is YFSETQ in the germline V gene. There are 15 residues in the CDR3. The CDR3 region is CASSPDPSPSYEQYF. CDR3 DNA: TGCGCCAGCAGCCCGGACCCTAGCCCCTCCTACGAGCAGTACTTC.

V usage is TRBV9 and J usage is TRBJ2-7; D might be TRBD1 (6 bases). This CDR3 region has 14 residues. Trimming removed 3 bases at V and 1 base at J, with 11 bases between. Germline loops: CDR1 SGDLS, CDR2 YYNGEE. The CDR3 DNA sequence: TGTGCCAGCAGCGAGACGACAGGATCCTACGAGCAGTACTTC. The encoded protein is CASSETTGSYEQYF.

This rearrangement joins TRBV5-1 to TRBJ2-3; tentative D call: TRBD2 (7 bases). V dropped 2 bases and J dropped 6 bases, with 13 bases sitting between them. The CDR3 length is 14 residues. Germline assignment: CDR1 SGHRS and CDR2 YFSETQ. CDR3 bases: TGCGCCAGCAGCTTAGGGGGGGCGCCGGATACGCAGTATTTT. It encodes CASSLGGAPDTQYF. The entire variable domain, with the rest obtained from reference TRBV5-1 and TRBJ2-3, is as follows: KAGVTQTPRYLIKTRGQQVTLSCSPISGHRSVSWYQQTPGQGLQFLFEYFSETQRNKGNFPGRFSGRQFSNSRSEMNVSTLELGDSALYLCASSLGGAPDTQYFGPGTRLTVL.

DNA of the CDR3: TGTGCCAGCAGTTTAGCGGGGACCGCGGATAACACTGAAGCTTTCTTT. Translated: CASSLAGTADNTEAFF. The rearrangement links TRBV28 to TRBJ1-1; a weak D match, TRBD1 (5 bases). CDR3 length equals 16 residues. Trimming took off 2 bases at V and 2 bases at J, with 15 bases between the two ends. Germline CDR1 is MDHEN and CDR2 is SYDVKM.

The chain employs TRBV18 and TRBJ2-7; 10 nucleotides agree with TRBD1. Germline lookup yields CDR1 KGHSH and CDR2 LQKENI. The V segment lost 2 bases and the J segment 2 bases; nucleotides outside the gene matches: 9. CDR3 length equals 17 residues. This chain's CDR3 is CASSPYAGTGDAYEQYF. The CDR3 DNA is TGTGCCAGCTCACCATATGCCGGGACAGGGGACGCCTACGAGCAGTACTTC.

This clone was recorded once. The V gene is TRBV5-1, the J gene TRBJ2-1, with TRBD1 matching 8 bases. The V and J ends lost 7 bases and 2 bases, in that order; junction bases with no gene match: 2. The CDR3 extends over 13 amino acids. The germline V gene has CDR1 SGHRS and CDR2 YFSETQ. CDR3 nucleotide sequence: TGCGCCAGCGCGACAGGGGCCTACAATGAGCAGTTCTTC. This codes for CASATGAYNEQFF.

This rearrangement joins TRBV7-8 to TRBJ2-7, with TRBD2 matching 12 bases. Per germline, CDR1 SGHVS and CDR2 FQNEAQ. Unmatched junction bases numbered 3, after V lost 1 base and J lost 2 bases. The CDR3 totals 16 residues. This CDR3 is CASSLGTSGVTYEQYF. The CDR3 DNA is TGTGCCAGCAGCTTAGGGACTAGCGGGGTTACCTACGAGCAGTACTTC.